The sequence of this T cell receptor (beta chain) was determined in a study of blood T cell repertoires in COVID-19. This CDR3 comprises 15 residues. Germline V gene lookup returns CDR1 SGHDN and CDR2 FVKESK. The germline V and J ends were trimmed by 3 bases and 0 bases, with 9 bases remaining between them. Original data processing: Using reference gene primer amplification, nucleated cell counts were estimated. This table comes from immunoSEQ multiplex PCR, and its TCRdb copy is limited to in-frame clones, with some not included. The V and J calls and clone size were taken over from that table, and D and trimming were inferred from the DNA. The data show 260,000 or so clones, 88% seen once.

This clonotype was obtained from a human donor in a cohort sampled during active COVID-19. The chain recombines TRBV14 with TRBJ2-1; maybe TRBD2 (5 bases). The sample consisted of peripheral blood. CDR3 nucleotides: TGTGCCAGCAGCCATACTAGGAGCTCCTACAATGAGCAGTTCTTC. Amino acids: CASSHTRSSYNEQFF.